Following are 4 T cell receptor beta chains from one sample sequenced in a study of T cell responses to AZD1222 COVID-19 vaccine. Clones were read by immunoSEQ multiplex PCR, and TCRdb kept only the in-frame ones, dropping some. The sample holds about 200,000 clones, approximately 94% seen once. This specimen was peripheral blood, taken on day 0 of MenACWY control vaccination. Receptors originate from an adult in good health.

The chain recombines TRBV11-3 with TRBJ2-1; D unclear. Per germline, CDR1 SGHNT and CDR2 YENEEA. Deletions cut 1 base from V and 0 bases from J, with 16 bases between. The CDR3 has 18 residues. The CDR3 sequence is CASSLGGSRTRSYNEQFF. The CDR3 nucleotides are TGTGCCAGCAGCTTAGGTGGATCCCGAACCCGCTCCTACAATGAGCAGTTCTTC.

V and J are TRBV3-1 (or the pseudogene TRBV3-2) and TRBJ2-1, with 8 bases lining up with TRBD2. The CDR3 is made up of 14 amino acids. Germline V gene data show CDR1 as LGHDT and CDR2 as YNNKEL (reference sequence). V shed 0 bases, J shed 10 bases, and the junction held 5 bases outside the gene matches. CDR3: CASSQDRGGREQFF. The CDR3, as DNA: TGTGCCAGCAGCCAAGATCGGGGGGGGCGAGAGCAGTTCTTC.

CDR3 sequence: CASSSPSMALTGNTIYF. The CDR3 bases are TGTGCCAGCAGTTCCCCGTCAATGGCCCTCACTGGAAACACCATATATTTT. The chain has TRBV28 and TRBJ1-3; D remains unclear. V shed 4 bases and J shed 2 bases, with 18 bases lying between them. Germline CDR1 is MDHEN and CDR2 is SYDVKM. This CDR3 comprises 17 residues.

This chain links TRBV29-1 with TRBJ1-5, with no clear D. This CDR3 comprises 13 residues. V dropped 5 bases and J dropped 3 bases, with 11 bases sitting between them. The germline gives CDR1 SQVTM, CDR2 ANQGSEA. The CDR3 DNA sequence: TGCAGCGTTTCCGACGGTTCCAATCAGCCCCAGCATTTT. Its translation: CSVSDGSNQPQHF.